The 25 T cell receptor beta chains below come from one sample, sequenced in a study of molecular identifiers for immune sequencing clone quantification. TCRdb re-called the PCR reads through MiXCR, storing one row per CDR3 protein. The sample shows about 640,000 distinct CDR3 sequences, 15% to 20% of them seen only once. The specimen was naive CD8+ T cells from blood, with Jurkat cell RNA spiked in. As to subset: FACS-sorted CD8+CD4-CCR7+CD45RA+ naive T cells. These receptor sequences come from a human donor in good health. Some libraries in this study had Jurkat cell RNA spiked in.

The genes are TRBV7-9 and TRBJ1-1; 8 nucleotides line up with TRBD1. Germline CDR1 reads SEHNR; CDR2 reads FQNEAQ (reference sequence). The CDR3 runs to 14 residues. After removal of 7 bases from V and 6 bases from J, the junction contained 10 bases not matched to a gene. The CDR3 spells CASNEGTGLAEAFF. DNA of the CDR3: TGTGCCAGCAACGAGGGGACAGGATTAGCTGAAGCTTTCTTT. The entire variable domain, with the rest obtained from reference TRBV7-9 and TRBJ1-1, is as follows: DTGVSQNPRHKITKRGQNVTFRCDPISEHNRLYWYRQTLGQGPEFLTYFQNEAQLEKSRLLSDRFSAERPKGSFSTLEIQRTEQGDSAMYLCASNEGTGLAEAFFGQGTRLTVV.

In this sample, this clonotype turned up a few times. The V gene is TRBV4-1, the J gene TRBJ2-7; TRBD2 agrees at 7 bases. With 2 bases clipped from V and 6 bases from J, the junction kept 10 bases outside the gene matches. The length of the CDR3 is 15 residues. Germline CDR1 is MGHRA and CDR2 is YSYEKL. The CDR3 nucleotides read TGCGCCAGCAGCCAACACGGACTAGGGACCTTCGAGCAGTACTTC. Translating gives CASSQHGLGTFEQYF.

A remark on this clonotype: One end of the junction is discordant with germline, which a read error may explain. The chain couples TRBV15 to TRBJ2-3; the D gene is possibly TRBD1 (6 bases). Germline V lookup: CDR1 LNHNV, CDR2 YYDKDF (reference sequence). The CDR3 sequence is 14 residues long. CDR3 loop: CATSRYRATDTRYF. The CDR3 DNA reads as TGTGCCACCAGCAGATACAGGGCCACAGATACGCGGTATTTT.

In this sample, this clonotype turned up many times. The genes are TRBV5-1 and TRBJ1-1, with TRBD1 matching over 7 bases. Germline assignment: CDR1 SGHRS and CDR2 YFSETQ. The CDR3 is made up of 14 amino acids. Trimming took 0 bases from V and 6 from J; bases not matched to a gene: 5. For the CDR3, the DNA is TGCGCCAGCAGCTTGGACAGGGGACTTGCTGAAGCTTTCTTT. It codes for CASSLDRGLAEAFF.

This clonotype has ten or more counts. The V gene is TRBV11-2, the J gene TRBJ1-2; D remains ambiguous. Germline assignment: CDR1 SGHAT and CDR2 FQNNGV. This CDR3 comprises 15 residues. V was pared by 1 base and J by 4 bases, with 13 bases between. CDR3 nucleotides: TGTGCCAGCAGCTTAGTGGGCGGAAAATCCTATGGCTACACCTTC. It codes for CASSLVGGKSYGYTF.

With regard to this clonotype: Being one base from a much bigger clone, this may be a read error. The chain couples TRBV7-9 to TRBJ2-7; TRBD1 agrees at 7 bases. V lost 0 bases and J lost 8; bases outside the gene matches: 7. The germline gives CDR1 SEHNR, CDR2 FQNEAQ (reference sequence). The CDR3 has 14 amino acids. This chain's CDR3 is CASSLAQGVDKQYF. In DNA form, the CDR3 reads TGTGCCAGCAGCTTAGCGCAGGGGGTTGACAAGCAGTACTTC.

At least ten counts were recorded for this clonotype. The chain couples TRBV12-3 or TRBV12-4 to TRBJ2-7; 10 bases map to TRBD2. V was clipped by 5 bases and J by 2 bases; unmatched bases: 6. The CDR3 is 15 amino acids. The CDR3, as DNA: TGTGCCAGCAGTCTTGGGACTAGCGCAACCTACGAGCAGTACTTC. Translated, it gives CASSLGTSATYEQYF.

This clonotype has just a few counts. One end of the junction is discordant with germline, which a read error may explain. The rearrangement uses TRBV7-9 and TRBJ2-7; D is undetermined. The CDR3 runs to 12 residues. Germline CDR1 is SEHNR and CDR2 is FQNEAQ (reference sequence). CDR3 sequence: CAGSTDHAEQYF. The DNA for the CDR3 is TGTGCCGGCAGCACAGACCATGCAGAGCAGTACTTC.

The sample holds many counts of this clonotype. The rearrangement links TRBV28 to TRBJ2-6; D is ambiguous. V was cut by 2 bases and J by 0 bases, with 5 bases left in between. From germline, CDR1 is MDHEN and CDR2 SYDVKM. The CDR3 totals 15 residues. DNA of the CDR3: TGTGCCAGCAGTTTAGCGAACTCTGGGGCCAACGTCCTGACTTTC. Protein product: CASSLANSGANVLTF. Using reference TRBV28 and TRBJ2-6 for the parts outside the CDR3, the full variable domain is DVKVTQSSRYLVKRTGEKVFLECVQDMDHENMFWYRQDPGLGLRLIYFSYDVKMKEKGDIPEGYSVSREKKERFSLILESASTNQTSMYLCASSLANSGANVLTFGAGSRLTVL.

The chain couples TRBV28 to TRBJ1-2, with 8 bases aligning to TRBD1. Trimming cost V 6 bases and J 5 bases; bases outside gene matches: 11. The CDR3 covers 15 residues. The germline CDR1 and CDR2 sequences are MDHEN and SYDVKM. DNA of the CDR3: TGTGCCAGCAGCTTCCCCCGGGACAGGCTGTATGGCTACACCTTC. Its protein product is CASSFPRDRLYGYTF.

The rearrangement joins TRBV27 to TRBJ2-7; 9 bases line up with TRBD1. V shed 5 bases, J shed 10 bases, and the junction held 9 bases outside the gene matches. The CDR3 contains 13 residues. CDR1 is MNHEY, CDR2 SMNVEV, per germline (reference sequence). The CDR3 spells CASSPGQGTTQYF. CDR3 bases: TGTGCCAGCAGTCCGGGACAGGGCACCACACAGTACTTC.

This clonotype was counted many times. This rearrangement joins TRBV2 to TRBJ2-1; D is perhaps TRBD1 or TRBD2 (6 bases each). Germline CDR1 reads SNHLY; CDR2 reads FYNNEI. V gave up 4 bases and J gave up 2 bases, with 12 bases separating them. The CDR3 spans 15 residues. The CDR3 loop reads CASSVGGSTYNEQFF. As DNA, the CDR3 is TGTGCCAGCAGTGTAGGGGGGAGTACCTACAATGAGCAGTTCTTC.

In the case of this clonotype: One base away lies a much larger clone, so this may be a sequencing read error. The genes are TRBV3-1 and TRBJ2-7; TRBD1 aligns across 9 bases. V shed 4 bases and J 5 bases; nucleotides not matched to a gene: 9. The length of the CDR3 is 15 residues. CDR1 and CDR2 from the germline V gene are LGHDT and YNNKEL (reference sequence). For the CDR3, the DNA is TGTGCCAGCAGCCCAGAGCACAGGGGGCCCCACGAGCAGTACTTC. It encodes CASSPEHRGPHEQYF.

This clonotype appeared many times. This chain joins TRBV5-4 and TRBJ2-1; 9 bases line up with TRBD2. The junction had 4 bases not matched to a gene; V was cut back by 0 bases and J by 6 bases. The CDR3 contains 15 residues. Looked up from germline, CDR1 is SGHNT and CDR2 is YYREEE (reference sequence). CDR3 bases: TGTGCCAGCAGCTTGGCCGGGACTAGCTTCAATGAGCAGTTCTTC. Protein: CASSLAGTSFNEQFF.

A few counts support this clonotype. This chain connects TRBV27 to TRBJ2-7; D perhaps matches TRBD1 (6 bases). With 5 bases removed from V and 8 bases from J, the gap between germline ends came to 13 bases. CDR1 and CDR2 from the germline V gene are MNHEY and SMNVEV (reference sequence). The CDR3 consists of 12 residues. The CDR3 sequence: CASSADRRQQYF. The CDR3 nucleotides are TGTGCCAGCAGTGCAGACAGGCGTCAGCAGTACTTC.

This clonotype was counted only a few times. The chain has TRBV12-3 or TRBV12-4 and TRBJ1-3; the D is unclear. The CDR3 covers 16 residues. The V end was cut by 3 bases, the J end by 4 bases, with 16 bases between. Here the CDR3 reads CASSFSPPNRGNTIYF. The CDR3 DNA reads as TGTGCCAGCAGTTTTTCCCCGCCGAATAGGGGAAACACCATATATTTT.

This clonotype showed up many times. The chain couples TRBV19 to TRBJ1-1; D is unclear. The germline gives CDR1 LNHDA, CDR2 SQIVND (reference sequence). V shed 0 bases and J shed 7 bases, with 9 bases lying between them. CDR3 length equals 13 residues. CDR3 sequence reads: CASSIDGGNEAFF. CDR3 DNA: TGTGCCAGTAGTATAGACGGTGGGAATGAAGCTTTCTTT.

This clonotype occurred many times. The chain joins TRBV19 to TRBJ2-1, with a tentative D call TRBD2 (5 bases). Germline loops: CDR1 LNHDA, CDR2 SQIVND (reference sequence). V lost 5 bases and J lost 7, with 15 bases in between. CDR3 length: 14 residues. The DNA of the CDR3 is TGTGCCAGTAGTCTAAGCGGCCCTGTGAATGAGCAGTTCTTC. This sequence encodes CASSLSGPVNEQFF. Full variable domain (rest looked up from reference TRBV19 and TRBJ2-1): DGGITQSPKYLFRKEGQNVTLSCEQNLNHDAMYWYRQDPGQGLRLIYYSQIVNDFQKGDIAEGYSVSREKKESFPLTVTSAQKNPTAFYLCASSLSGPVNEQFFGPGTRLTVL.

Ten or more counts support this clonotype. The rearrangement uses TRBV7-9 and TRBJ2-7; 9 nucleotides agree with TRBD1. Germline CDR1 reads SEHNR; CDR2 reads FQNEAQ (reference sequence). V was pared by 2 bases and J by 3 bases, with 8 bases of the junction left unmatched. This CDR3 has 16 residues. The CDR3 protein is CASSLSPTGGSYEQYF. CDR3 in DNA: TGTGCCAGCAGCTTATCTCCGACAGGGGGAAGCTACGAGCAGTACTTC.

This clonotype was seen many times. The J gene is TRBJ2-7, the V gene TRBV4-3; 11 bases match TRBD2. V lost 1 base to trimming and J lost 4 bases; unmatched junction nucleotides: 9. In germline, CDR1 is LGHNA, CDR2 YSLEER. This CDR3 is 17 amino acids long. The CDR3 bases are TGCGCCAGCAGCCAAGGTAGCGGGCTAGCGGGGGGTTACGAGCAGTACTTC. It specifies CASSQGSGLAGGYEQYF.

This clonotype was recorded many times. This chain connects TRBV28 to TRBJ2-7; 8 nucleotides align to TRBD1. Germline V lookup: CDR1 MDHEN, CDR2 SYDVKM. The CDR3 sequence is 17 residues long. The V gene end was trimmed by 4 bases and the J gene end by 2 bases; junction bases not matched to a gene: 13. The CDR3 nucleotides read TGTGCCAGCAGTTCCCTCCCGGGTCTCAGGGGGCCCTACGAGCAGTACTTC. Translating it yields CASSSLPGLRGPYEQYF.

Points on this clonotype: One end of the junction varies from germline; a read error may be responsible. The rearrangement joins TRBV5-3 to TRBJ2-7; 8 bases are a match to TRBD1. TRBV5-3 is an ORF, and what it does is uncertain. CDR3 length: 15 amino acids. The CDR3 loop is CASSLSGQGLYEQYF. The CDR3 DNA follows: TGTGCCAGCAGCTTAAGTGGACAGGGTCTCTACGAGCAGTACTTC.

This clonotype was picked up many times. This chain joins TRBV5-6 and TRBJ2-7; D uncertain. V was cut by 0 bases and J by 5 bases, with 18 bases left in between. The CDR3 spans 16 residues. CDR1 is SGHDT and CDR2 is YYEEEE in the germline V gene. CDR3 protein: CASSLEGNSRMDEQYF. DNA for the CDR3: TGTGCCAGCAGCTTGGAAGGAAATAGCCGAATGGACGAGCAGTACTTC.

Turning to this clonotype: It is likely a read error, because the conserved phenylalanine at the end of the CDR3 is missing. The chain uses TRBV4-3 and TRBJ2-3; D is undetermined. V was pared by 1 base and J by 5 bases, with 13 bases between. Germline V CDR1 and CDR2: LGHNA, YSLEER. The CDR3 has 15 amino acids. The CDR3 reads CASSQVGRTGDTQYS. The CDR3 DNA is TGCGCCAGCAGCCAAGTTGGACGGACCGGAGATACGCAGTATTCT.

This clonotype has ten or more counts. The V call is TRBV2, the J call TRBJ1-2; 8 bases align to TRBD1. The CDR3 spans 15 residues. After removal of 6 bases from V and 0 bases from J, the junction contained 6 bases not matched to a gene. CDR1 and CDR2 from the germline V gene are SNHLY and FYNNEI. The DNA for the CDR3 is TGTGCCAGCAGCCCGACAGGGGACGCTAACTATGGCTACACCTTC. Translated: CASSPTGDANYGYTF.